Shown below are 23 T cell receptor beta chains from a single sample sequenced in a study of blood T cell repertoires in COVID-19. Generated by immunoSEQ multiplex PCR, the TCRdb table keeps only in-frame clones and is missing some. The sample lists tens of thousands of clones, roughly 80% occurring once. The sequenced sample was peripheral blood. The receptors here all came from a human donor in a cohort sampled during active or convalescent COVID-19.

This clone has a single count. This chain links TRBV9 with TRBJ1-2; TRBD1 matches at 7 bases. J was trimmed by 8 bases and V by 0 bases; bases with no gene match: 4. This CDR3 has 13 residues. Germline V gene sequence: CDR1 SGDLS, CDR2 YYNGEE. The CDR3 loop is CASSVEGAGGYTF. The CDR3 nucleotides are TGTGCCAGCAGCGTAGAGGGGGCTGGGGGCTACACCTTC.

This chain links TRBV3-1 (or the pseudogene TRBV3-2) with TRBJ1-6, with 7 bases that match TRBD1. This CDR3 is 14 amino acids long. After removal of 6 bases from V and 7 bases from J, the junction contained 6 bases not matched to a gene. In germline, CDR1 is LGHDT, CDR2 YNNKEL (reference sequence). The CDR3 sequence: CASSGTDRNSPLHF. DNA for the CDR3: TGTGCCAGCAGTGGGACAGACAGGAATTCACCCCTCCACTTT.

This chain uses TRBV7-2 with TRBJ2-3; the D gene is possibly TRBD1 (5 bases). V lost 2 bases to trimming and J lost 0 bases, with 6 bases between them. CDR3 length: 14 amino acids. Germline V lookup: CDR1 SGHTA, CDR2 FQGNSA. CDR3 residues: CASSLQGSTDTQYF. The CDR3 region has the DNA TGTGCCAGCAGCTTACAGGGAAGCACAGATACGCAGTATTTT.

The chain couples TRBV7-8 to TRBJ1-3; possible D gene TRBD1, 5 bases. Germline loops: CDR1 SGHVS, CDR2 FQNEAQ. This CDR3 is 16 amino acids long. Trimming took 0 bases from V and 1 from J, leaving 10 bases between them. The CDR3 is CASSLAGGVSGNTIYF. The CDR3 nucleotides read TGTGCCAGCAGCTTAGCGGGGGGAGTTTCTGGAAACACCATATATTTT.

The CDR3 spells CASSYGQSGYTF. The CDR3 bases are TGTGCCAGCAGTTACGGGCAGTCTGGCTACACCTTC. The chain couples TRBV6-5 to TRBJ1-2; D gene ambiguous. This CDR3 region has 12 residues. V lost 2 bases to trimming and J lost 7 bases, with 8 bases between them. CDR1 and CDR2 from the germline V gene are MNHEY and SVGAGI.

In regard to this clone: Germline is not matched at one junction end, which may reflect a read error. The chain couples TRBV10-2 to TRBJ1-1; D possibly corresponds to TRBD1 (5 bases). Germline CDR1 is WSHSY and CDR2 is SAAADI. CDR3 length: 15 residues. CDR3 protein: CASNEIPDRNTEAFF. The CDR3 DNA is TGCGCCAGCAATGAGATCCCTGACAGGAACACTGAAGCTTTCTTT.

DNA for the CDR3: TGTGCCAGCACCCAGTTGTCGGCGGGGGGGCCAGATACGCAGTATTTT. Translation: CASTQLSAGGPDTQYF. The chain carries TRBV7-2 and TRBJ2-3; 9 nucleotides align to TRBD2. This CDR3 region has 16 residues. The trim removed 7 bases at V and 4 bases at J, leaving 12 bases unmatched. In germline, CDR1 is SGHTA, CDR2 FQGNSA.

The CDR3 DNA is TGTGCCAGCAGAAGGACAGATAATTCACCCCTCCACTTT. This gives the protein CASRRTDNSPLHF. The chain is built from TRBV12-3 or TRBV12-4 and TRBJ1-6; maybe TRBD1 (6 bases). Trimming took off 6 bases at V and 5 bases at J, with 8 bases between the two ends. The CDR3 sequence is 13 residues long.

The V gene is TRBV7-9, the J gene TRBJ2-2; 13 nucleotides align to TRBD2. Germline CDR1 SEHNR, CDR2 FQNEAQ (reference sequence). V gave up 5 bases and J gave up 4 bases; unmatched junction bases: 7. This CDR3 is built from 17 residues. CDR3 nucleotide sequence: TGTGCCAGCAGCGCGACTAGCGGGGGGCTTGGCACCGGGGAGCTGTTTTTT. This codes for CASSATSGGLGTGELFF.

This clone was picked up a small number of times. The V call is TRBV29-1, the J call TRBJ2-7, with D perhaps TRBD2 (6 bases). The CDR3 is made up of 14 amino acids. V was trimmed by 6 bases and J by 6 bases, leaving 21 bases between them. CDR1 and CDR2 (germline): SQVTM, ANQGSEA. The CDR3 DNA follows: TGCAGCGTCGCTCAAACAACCGGGAGTCGCGAGCAGTACTTC. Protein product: CSVAQTTGSREQYF.

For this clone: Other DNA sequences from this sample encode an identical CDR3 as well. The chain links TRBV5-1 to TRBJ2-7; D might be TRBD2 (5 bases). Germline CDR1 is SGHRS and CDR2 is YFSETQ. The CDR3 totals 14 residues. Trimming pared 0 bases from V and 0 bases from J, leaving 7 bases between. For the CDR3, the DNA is TGCGCCAGCAGCTTGGGAGGGAACTCCTACGAGCAGTACTTC. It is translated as CASSLGGNSYEQYF.

As DNA, the CDR3 is TGTGCCAGCCAGACTAGCGCGACAGATACGCAGTATTTT. Translation gives CASQTSATDTQYF. The chain recombines TRBV12-3 or TRBV12-4 with TRBJ2-3, with 8 bases aligning to TRBD2. The ends lost 8 bases at V and 3 bases at J; junction bases unmatched: 4. The CDR3 sequence is 13 residues long.

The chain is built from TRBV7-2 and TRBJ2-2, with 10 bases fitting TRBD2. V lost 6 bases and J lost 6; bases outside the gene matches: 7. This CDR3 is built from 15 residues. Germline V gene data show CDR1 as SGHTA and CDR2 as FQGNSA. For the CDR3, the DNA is TGTGCCAGCAGTTTACTAGCGGGGAGGTCCGGGGAGCTGTTTTTT. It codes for CASSLLAGRSGELFF.

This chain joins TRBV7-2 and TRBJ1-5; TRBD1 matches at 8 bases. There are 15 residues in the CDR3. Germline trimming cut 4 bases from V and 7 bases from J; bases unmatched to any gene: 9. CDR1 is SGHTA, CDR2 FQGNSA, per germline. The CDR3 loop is CASSSSAGGEQPQHF. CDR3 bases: TGTGCCAGCAGCTCATCCGCAGGGGGCGAGCAGCCCCAGCATTTT.

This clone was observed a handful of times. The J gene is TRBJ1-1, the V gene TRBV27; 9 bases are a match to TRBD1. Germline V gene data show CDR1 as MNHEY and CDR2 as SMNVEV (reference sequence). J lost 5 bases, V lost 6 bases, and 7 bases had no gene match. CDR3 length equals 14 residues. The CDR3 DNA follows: TGTGCCAGCAGCGACGGGACAGGGTATACTGAAGCTTTCTTT. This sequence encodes CASSDGTGYTEAFF.

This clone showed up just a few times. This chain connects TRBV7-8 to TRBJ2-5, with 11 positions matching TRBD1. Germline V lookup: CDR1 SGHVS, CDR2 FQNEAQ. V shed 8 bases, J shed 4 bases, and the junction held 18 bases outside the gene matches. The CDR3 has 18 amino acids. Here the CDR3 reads CASHRLRDRGTRGETQYF. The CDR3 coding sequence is TGTGCCAGCCACCGGCTCCGGGACAGGGGGACTCGAGGAGAGACCCAGTACTTC.

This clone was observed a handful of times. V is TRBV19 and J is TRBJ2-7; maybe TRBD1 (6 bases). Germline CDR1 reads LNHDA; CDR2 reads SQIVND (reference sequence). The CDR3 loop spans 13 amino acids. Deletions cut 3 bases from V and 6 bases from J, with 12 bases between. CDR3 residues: CASSINRDREQYF. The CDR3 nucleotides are TGTGCCAGTAGTATCAACAGGGACCGCGAGCAGTACTTC.

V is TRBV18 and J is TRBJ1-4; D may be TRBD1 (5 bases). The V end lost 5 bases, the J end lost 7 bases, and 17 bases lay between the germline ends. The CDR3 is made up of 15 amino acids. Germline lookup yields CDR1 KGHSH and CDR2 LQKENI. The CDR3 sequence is CASSLGTGTGEKLFF. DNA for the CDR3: TGTGCCAGCTCATTAGGAACGGGGACTGGTGAAAAACTGTTTTTT.

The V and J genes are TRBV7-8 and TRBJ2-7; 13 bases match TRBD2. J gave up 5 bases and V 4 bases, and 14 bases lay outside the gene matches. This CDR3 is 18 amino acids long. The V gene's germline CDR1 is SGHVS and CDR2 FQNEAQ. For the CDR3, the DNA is TGTGCCAGCAGCTCGCGCGCTCAGGGACTAGCGGGGAACAACGAGCAGTACTTC. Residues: CASSSRAQGLAGNNEQYF.

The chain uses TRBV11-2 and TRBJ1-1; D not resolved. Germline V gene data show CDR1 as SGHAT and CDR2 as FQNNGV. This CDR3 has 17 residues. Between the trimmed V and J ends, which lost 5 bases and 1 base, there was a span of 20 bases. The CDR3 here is CASSTTLMGTWNTEAFF. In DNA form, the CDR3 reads TGTGCCAGCAGCACCACCTTGATGGGCACATGGAACACTGAAGCTTTCTTT.

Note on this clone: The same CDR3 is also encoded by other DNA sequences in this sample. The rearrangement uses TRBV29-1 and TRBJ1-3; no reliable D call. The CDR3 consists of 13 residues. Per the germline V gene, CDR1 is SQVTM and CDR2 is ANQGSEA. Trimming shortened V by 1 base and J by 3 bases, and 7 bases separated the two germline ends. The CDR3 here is CSVEGAGGNTIYF. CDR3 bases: TGCAGCGTTGAAGGGGCTGGTGGAAACACCATATATTTT.

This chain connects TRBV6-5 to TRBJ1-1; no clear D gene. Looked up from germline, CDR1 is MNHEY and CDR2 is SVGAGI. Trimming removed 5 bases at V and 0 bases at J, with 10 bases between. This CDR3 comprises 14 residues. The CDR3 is CASSLGSVNTEAFF. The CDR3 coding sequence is TGTGCCAGCAGTCTCGGCAGCGTGAACACTGAAGCTTTCTTT.

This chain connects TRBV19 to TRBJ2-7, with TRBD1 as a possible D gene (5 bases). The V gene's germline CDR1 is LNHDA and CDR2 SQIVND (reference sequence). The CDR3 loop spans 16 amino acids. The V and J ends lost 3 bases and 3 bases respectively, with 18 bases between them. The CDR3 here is CASSMRLQAGLYEQYF. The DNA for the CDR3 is TGTGCCAGTAGTATGAGATTACAGGCAGGCCTCTACGAGCAGTACTTC.